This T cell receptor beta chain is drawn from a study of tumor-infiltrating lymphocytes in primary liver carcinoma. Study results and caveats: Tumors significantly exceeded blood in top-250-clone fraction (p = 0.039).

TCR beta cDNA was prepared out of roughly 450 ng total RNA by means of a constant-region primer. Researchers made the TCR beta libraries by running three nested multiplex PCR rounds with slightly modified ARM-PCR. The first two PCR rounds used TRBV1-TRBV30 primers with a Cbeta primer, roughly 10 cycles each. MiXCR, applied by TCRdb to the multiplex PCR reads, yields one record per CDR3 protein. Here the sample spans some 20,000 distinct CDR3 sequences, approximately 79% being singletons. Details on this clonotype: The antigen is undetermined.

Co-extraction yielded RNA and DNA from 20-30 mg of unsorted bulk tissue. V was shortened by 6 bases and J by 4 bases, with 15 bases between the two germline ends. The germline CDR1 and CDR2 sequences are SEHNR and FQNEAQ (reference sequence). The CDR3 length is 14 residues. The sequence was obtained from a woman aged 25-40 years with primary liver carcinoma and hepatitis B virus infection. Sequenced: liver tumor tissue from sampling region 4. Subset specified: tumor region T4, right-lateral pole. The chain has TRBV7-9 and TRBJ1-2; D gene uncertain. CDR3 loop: CASSPWIAFYGYTF. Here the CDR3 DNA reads TGTGCCAGCAGTCCTTGGATAGCCTTCTATGGCTACACCTTC. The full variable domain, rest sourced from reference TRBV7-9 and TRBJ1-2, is DTGVSQNPRHKITKRGQNVTFRCDPISEHNRLYWYRQTLGQGPEFLTYFQNEAQLEKSRLLSDRFSAERPKGSFSTLEIQRTEQGDSAMYLCASSPWIAFYGYTFGSGTRLTVV.